This entry lists 23 T cell receptor beta chains sequenced from one sample in a study of long-term antiretroviral therapy in people with HIV (dated by TCRdb to between 2021 and 2024). The immunoSEQ hsTCRB v3.0 assay was used at survey level resolution to sequence the TRB variable region. TCRdb holds this immuneACCESS table with in-frame rearrangements only. Some clones are missing; in checked studies, unresolved V genes explain under half, and the rest has no known cause. The sample table holds under 30,000 clones, of which roughly 94% were seen once. Jointly, the top ten make up 3.1% of the sample. The sample consisted of unsorted PBMCs, taken 5.3 years after starting antiretroviral therapy. The receptors come from a man aged 50-59 years with HIV.

The chain uses TRBV10-3 and TRBJ2-1, with 9 bases matching TRBD2. Germline CDR1 reads ENHRY; CDR2 reads SYGVKD. The CDR3 is made up of 16 amino acids. V lost 2 bases and J lost 1; bases outside the gene matches: 3. The CDR3 coding sequence is TGTGCCATCAGTGAGCGCGGGGGGGGTTCCTACAATGAGCAGTTCTTC. Protein product: CAISERGGGSYNEQFF.

The V gene is TRBV5-1, the J gene TRBJ2-2, with 9 bases matching TRBD1. The CDR3 is 16 amino acids. With 4 bases clipped from V and 7 bases from J, the junction kept 11 bases outside the gene matches. Germline V gene lookup returns CDR1 SGHRS and CDR2 YFSETQ. CDR3 nucleotides: TGCGCCAGCAGCGCTACAGGGGGCCCAGTGGACGGGGAGCTGTTTTTT. It specifies CASSATGGPVDGELFF.

This chain joins TRBV19 and TRBJ1-2, with unresolved D. V was pared by 6 bases and J by 4 bases, with 15 bases between. This CDR3 region has 14 residues. Looked up from germline, CDR1 is LNHDA and CDR2 is SQIVND (reference sequence). CDR3 amino acids: CASRWALGSYGYTF. The CDR3 bases are TGTGCCAGTAGGTGGGCCCTCGGCAGCTATGGCTACACCTTC.

V is TRBV5-1 and J is TRBJ1-2, with 11 bases lining up with TRBD1. Trimming removed 2 bases from V and 4 bases from J; junction bases left unmatched: 4. Germline CDR1 SGHRS, CDR2 YFSETQ. This CDR3 contains 15 residues. CDR3 bases: TGCGCCAGCAGCTTAGGACAGGGGGCTGGCTATGGCTACACCTTC. It translates to CASSLGQGAGYGYTF.

This clone appeared once. This chain links TRBV11-2 with TRBJ1-6; no definite D call. The germline V gene has CDR1 SGHAT and CDR2 FQNNGV. The germline V and J ends were trimmed by 3 bases and 7 bases, with 7 bases remaining between them. This CDR3 region has 13 residues. CDR3 sequence reads: CASSFGKNSPLHF. The CDR3, as DNA: TGTGCCAGCAGCTTTGGGAAAAATTCACCCCTCCACTTT.

The rearrangement links TRBV7-9 to TRBJ1-1; 7 nucleotides match TRBD1. Trimming cost V 5 bases and J 3 bases; bases outside gene matches: 9. The CDR3 has 15 amino acids. The germline V gene encodes CDR1 SEHNR and CDR2 FQNEAQ (reference sequence). DNA for the CDR3: TGTGCCAGCAGCAGAAGGGGGCGCGGGGACACTGAAGCTTTCTTT. It is translated as CASSRRGRGDTEAFF.

V and J are TRBV14 and TRBJ1-6; TRBD1 agrees at 8 bases. Trimming removed 3 bases from V and 10 bases from J; junction bases left unmatched: 11. The germline CDR1 and CDR2 sequences are SGHDN and FVKESK. The CDR3 sequence is 16 residues long. As DNA, the CDR3 is TGTGCCAGCAGCCAGGGTGCCTCAGGGGGCGGCTCACCCCTCCACTTT. Translating gives CASSQGASGGGSPLHF.

The rearrangement joins TRBV4-3 to TRBJ2-1, with 9 nucleotides matching TRBD2. With 1 base clipped from V and 4 bases from J, the junction kept 2 bases outside the gene matches. Germline CDR1 LGHNA, CDR2 YSLEER. The CDR3 spans 15 residues. CDR3 amino acids: CASSQASGTYNEQFF. The CDR3 coding sequence is TGCGCCAGCAGCCAAGCTAGCGGGACTTACAATGAGCAGTTCTTC.

The chain combines TRBV6-5 with TRBJ2-5; the match to TRBD1 covers 8 bases. V lost 4 bases to trimming and J lost 4 bases; unmatched junction nucleotides: 5. The CDR3 is made up of 14 amino acids. CDR1 is MNHEY and CDR2 is SVGAGI in the germline V gene. The CDR3 spells CASSSPGQVETQYF. CDR3 in DNA: TGTGCCAGCAGTTCGCCGGGACAGGTAGAGACCCAGTACTTC.

The V call is TRBV9, the J call TRBJ2-7; 8 positions match TRBD2. This CDR3 spans 14 amino acids. Looked up from germline, CDR1 is SGDLS and CDR2 is YYNGEE. Trimming cost V 0 bases and J 7 bases; bases outside gene matches: 6. The CDR3 protein is CASSVVSGGGEQYF. As DNA, the CDR3 is TGTGCCAGCAGCGTAGTGAGCGGGGGAGGGGAGCAGTACTTC.

By proportion, this clone is medium-sized. The V gene is TRBV4-1, the J gene TRBJ2-3; 10 bases map to TRBD2. V was pared by 1 base and J by 6 bases, with 10 bases of the junction left unmatched. CDR3 size: 17 residues. CDR1 and CDR2 (germline): MGHRA, YSYEKL. CDR3 protein: CASSQGVIAGGSDTQYF. CDR3 nucleotides: TGCGCCAGCAGCCAAGGAGTGATAGCGGGGGGATCGGATACGCAGTATTTT.

This chain joins TRBV7-2 and TRBJ1-2; TRBD1 matches 7 bases. Germline loops: CDR1 SGHTA, CDR2 FQGNSA. There are 14 residues in the CDR3. Trimming at V came to 5 bases and at J to 4 bases, leaving 7 bases not matched to a gene. DNA of the CDR3: TGTGCCAGCAGCCAAGGACAGGTTGCCTATGGCTACACCTTC. This translates into CASSQGQVAYGYTF.

The chain combines TRBV11-2 with TRBJ1-2, with a tentative D call TRBD1 (6 bases). Trimming removed 1 base from V and 8 bases from J, with 17 bases in between. The CDR3 consists of 15 residues. Germline lookup yields CDR1 SGHAT and CDR2 FQNNGV. The CDR3 protein is CASSLAPGGAGGYTF. The CDR3 region has the DNA TGTGCCAGCAGCTTAGCGCCGGGGGGCGCGGGGGGCTACACCTTC.

This chain joins TRBV4-3 and TRBJ2-3; D remains unclear. Germline V lookup: CDR1 LGHNA, CDR2 YSLEER. The CDR3 spans 13 residues. Trimming left V 1 base short and J 7 bases short, with 9 bases between. CDR3 loop: CASSQGSVNTQYF. As DNA, the CDR3 is TGCGCCAGCAGCCAAGGTTCGGTGAATACGCAGTATTTT.

The chain recombines TRBV2 with TRBJ2-1, with D unresolved. CDR1 is SNHLY and CDR2 is FYNNEI in the germline V gene. The CDR3 length is 13 residues. V lost 5 bases to trimming and J lost 4 bases, with 9 bases between them. The CDR3 DNA follows: TGTGCCAGCAGTTCTCCCCGTTACAATGAGCAGTTCTTC. Translated, it gives CASSSPRYNEQFF.

As DNA, the CDR3 is TGCGCCAGCAGTGAGGGACACCCCTCGTACGAGCAGTACTTC. Its translation is CASSEGHPSYEQYF. The J gene is TRBJ2-7, the V gene TRBV10-2; weak D call: TRBD1 (5 bases). V dropped 2 bases and J dropped 4 bases, with 12 bases sitting between them. Per the germline V gene, CDR1 is WSHSY and CDR2 is SAAADI. The CDR3 spans 14 residues.

This clone appeared a single time. The chain has TRBV18 and TRBJ1-5; D is possibly TRBD1 (5 bases). V lost 6 bases and J lost 15, with 18 bases in between. The CDR3 runs to 12 residues. The germline gives CDR1 KGHSH, CDR2 LQKENI. The CDR3 DNA is TGTGCCAGCTCTCTCTCGGGGGATGGACGGCATTTT. Translation gives CASSLSGDGRHF. Filled out from reference TRBV18 and TRBJ1-5, the complete variable domain reads NAGVMQNPRHLVRRRGQEARLRCSPMKGHSHVYWYRQLPEEGLKFMVYLQKENIIDESGMPKERFSAEFPKEGPSILRIQQVVRGDSAAYFCASSLSGDGRHFGDGTRLSIL.

The CDR3 nucleotides are TGCGCCAGCAGCTCTAAACCCGGGACAGGGGGGATGGATACGCAGTATTTT. Its translation: CASSSKPGTGGMDTQYF. The rearrangement joins TRBV5-1 to TRBJ2-3; 11 positions match TRBD1. CDR1 and CDR2 (germline): SGHRS, YFSETQ. V gave up 3 bases and J gave up 6 bases; unmatched junction bases: 12. The CDR3 length is 17 residues.

V gene TRBV7-6 combines with J gene TRBJ1-6; D is unclear. Germline V gene sequence: CDR1 SGHVS, CDR2 FNYEAQ. This CDR3 spans 14 amino acids. Trimming took 2 bases from V and 7 from J, leaving 9 bases between them. The CDR3 DNA reads as TGTGCCAGCAGCTTAAAGGGAGTGAATTCACCCCTCCACTTT. This gives the protein CASSLKGVNSPLHF.

As for this clone: Sequence at one end of the junction differs from germline and may be a read error. The genes are TRBV6-1 and TRBJ1-2, with a weak D call TRBD1 (6 bases). The CDR3 sequence is 16 residues long. Per germline, CDR1 MNHNS and CDR2 SASEGT. The CDR3 here is CAISESTQAGESGYTF. The CDR3 nucleotides read TGTGCCATCAGTGAGTCGACTCAGGCAGGGGAGAGTGGCTACACCTTC.

V is TRBV9 and J is TRBJ2-7, with TRBD2 as a possible D gene (5 bases). There are 13 residues in the CDR3. V shed 2 bases and J shed 1 base, with 7 bases lying between them. Germline CDR1 SGDLS, CDR2 YYNGEE. CDR3 sequence (DNA): TGTGCCAGCAGCGTTAGAGGGTCCTACGAGCAGTACTTC. This encodes CASSVRGSYEQYF.

The chain joins TRBV4-1 to TRBJ2-1; 9 positions agree with TRBD2. CDR1 and CDR2 from the germline V gene are MGHRA and YSYEKL. The CDR3 has 19 residues. V lost 4 bases and J lost 1; bases outside the gene matches: 14. This CDR3 is CASSPRVAGVIGSYNEQFF. CDR3 DNA: TGCGCCAGCAGCCCTAGAGTAGCGGGGGTAATCGGTTCCTACAATGAGCAGTTCTTC.

The chain joins TRBV5-4 to TRBJ1-1; a weak D match, TRBD1 (6 bases). The CDR3 sequence is 16 residues long. V was shortened by 1 base and J by 6 bases, with 19 bases between the two germline ends. From germline, CDR1 is SGHNT and CDR2 YYREEE (reference sequence). The CDR3 nucleotides read TGTGCCAGCAGCTTGTCGGGGGGCCCACCCACTGCTGAAGCTTTCTTT. Protein: CASSLSGGPPTAEAFF.